This section outlines one TCR beta chain sequence together with its context. CDR1 and CDR2 (germline): SGHNT, YYREEE (reference sequence). The CDR3 runs 16 residues. Trimming removed 4 bases from V and 0 bases from J, with 14 bases in between. Measured with immunoSEQ multiplex PCR; TCRdb has only the in-frame clones, and not every one. The data contain 40,000 to 55,000 clones, 91% of them singletons. The data were obtained in a study of graft-versus-host responses after intestinal transplantation. The clonotype was recovered from a human patient who received an intestinal transplant, so some T cells may come from the graft donor. Specimen: PBMCs, collected 524 days after transplant. The J gene is TRBJ2-1, the V gene TRBV5-4; possible D gene TRBD2, 6 bases. The CDR3 loop reads CASSPTAGSSYNEQFF. Written as DNA, the CDR3 is TGTGCCAGCAGCCCCACAGCGGGTAGCTCCTACAATGAGCAGTTCTTC.